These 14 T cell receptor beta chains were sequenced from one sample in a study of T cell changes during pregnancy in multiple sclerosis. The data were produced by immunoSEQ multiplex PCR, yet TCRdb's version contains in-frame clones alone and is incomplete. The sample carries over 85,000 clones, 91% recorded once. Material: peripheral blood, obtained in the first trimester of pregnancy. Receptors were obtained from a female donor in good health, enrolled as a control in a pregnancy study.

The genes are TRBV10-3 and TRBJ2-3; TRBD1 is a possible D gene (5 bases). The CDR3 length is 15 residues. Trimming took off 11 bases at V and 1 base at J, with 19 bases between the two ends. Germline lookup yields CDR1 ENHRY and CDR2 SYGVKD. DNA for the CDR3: TGTGCCCTGAGATCCTCGGACAAACGCACAGATACGCAGTATTTT. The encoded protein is CALRSSDKRTDTQYF.

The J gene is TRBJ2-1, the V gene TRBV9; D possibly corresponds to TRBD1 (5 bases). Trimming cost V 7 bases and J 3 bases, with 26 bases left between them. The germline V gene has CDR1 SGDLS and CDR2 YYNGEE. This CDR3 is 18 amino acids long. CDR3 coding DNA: TGTGCCAGCGGCTGGCAGGGCGTTTCCGACAACCTCTACAATGAGCAGTTCTTC. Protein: CASGWQGVSDNLYNEQFF.

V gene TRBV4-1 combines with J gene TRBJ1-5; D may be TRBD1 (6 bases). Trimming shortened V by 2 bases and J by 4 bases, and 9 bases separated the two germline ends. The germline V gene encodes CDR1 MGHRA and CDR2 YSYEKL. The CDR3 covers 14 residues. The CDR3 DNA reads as TGCGCCAGCAGCCAAAACCAGGGGAATCAGCCCCAGCATTTT. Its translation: CASSQNQGNQPQHF.

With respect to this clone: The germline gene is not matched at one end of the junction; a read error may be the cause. CDR3 sequence (DNA): TGCGCCAGCGGCCAAGATTGGGGACAGGAGGAAAAACTGTTTTTT. This encodes CASGQDWGQEEKLFF. The gene calls are TRBV4-3 and TRBJ1-4, with 8 positions matching TRBD1. Germline CDR1 is LGHNA and CDR2 is YSLEER. This CDR3 is 15 amino acids long.

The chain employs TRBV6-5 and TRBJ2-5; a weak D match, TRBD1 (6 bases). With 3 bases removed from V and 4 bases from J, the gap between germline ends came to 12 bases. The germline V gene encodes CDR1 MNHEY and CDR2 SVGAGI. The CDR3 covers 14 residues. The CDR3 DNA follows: TGTGCCAGCAGTTATGGGACAATGGCAGAGACCCAGTACTTC. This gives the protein CASSYGTMAETQYF.

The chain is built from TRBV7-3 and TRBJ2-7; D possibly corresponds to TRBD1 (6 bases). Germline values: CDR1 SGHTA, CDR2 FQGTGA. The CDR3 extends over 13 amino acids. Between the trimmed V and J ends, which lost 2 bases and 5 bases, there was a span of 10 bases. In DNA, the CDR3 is TGTGCCAGCAGCTTAGAACAGGGACACGAGCAGTACTTC. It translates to CASSLEQGHEQYF.

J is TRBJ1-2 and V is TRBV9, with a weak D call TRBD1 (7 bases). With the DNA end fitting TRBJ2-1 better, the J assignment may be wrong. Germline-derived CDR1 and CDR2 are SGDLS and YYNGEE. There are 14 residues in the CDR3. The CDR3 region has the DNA TGTGCCAGCAGCCCCCGTGGCGGGGACAGCTTCCAGTTCTTC. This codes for CASSPRGGDSFQFF.

CDR3 sequence: CASSPGTSSAEQYF. CDR3 nucleotides: TGTGCCAGCTCACCAGGGACAAGTTCCGCCGAGCAGTACTTC. The gene calls are TRBV18 and TRBJ2-7; weak D call: TRBD1 (6 bases). Germline V lookup: CDR1 KGHSH, CDR2 LQKENI. V lost 2 bases to trimming and J lost 6 bases, with 14 bases between them. This CDR3 comprises 14 residues. Based on the CDR3 plus reference TRBV18 and TRBJ2-7, the full variable domain is NAGVMQNPRHLVRRRGQEARLRCSPMKGHSHVYWYRQLPEEGLKFMVYLQKENIIDESGMPKERFSAEFPKEGPSILRIQQVVRGDSAAYFCASSPGTSSAEQYFGPGTRLTVT.

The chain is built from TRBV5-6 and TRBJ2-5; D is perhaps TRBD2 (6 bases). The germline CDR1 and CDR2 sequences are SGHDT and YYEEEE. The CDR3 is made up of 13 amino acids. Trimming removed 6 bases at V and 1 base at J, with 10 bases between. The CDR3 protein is CASTWDSQETQYF. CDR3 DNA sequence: TGTGCCAGCACCTGGGACTCCCAAGAGACCCAGTACTTC.

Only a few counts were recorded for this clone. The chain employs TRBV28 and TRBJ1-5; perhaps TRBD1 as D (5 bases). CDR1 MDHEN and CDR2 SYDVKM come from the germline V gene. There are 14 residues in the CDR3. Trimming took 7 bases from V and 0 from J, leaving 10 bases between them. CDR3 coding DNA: TGTGCCAGCACCCGACAGATTAGCAATCAGCCCCAGCATTTT. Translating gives CASTRQISNQPQHF. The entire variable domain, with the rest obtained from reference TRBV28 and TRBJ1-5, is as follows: DVKVTQSSRYLVKRTGEKVFLECVQDMDHENMFWYRQDPGLGLRLIYFSYDVKMKEKGDIPEGYSVSREKKERFSLILESASTNQTSMYLCASTRQISNQPQHFGDGTRLSIL.

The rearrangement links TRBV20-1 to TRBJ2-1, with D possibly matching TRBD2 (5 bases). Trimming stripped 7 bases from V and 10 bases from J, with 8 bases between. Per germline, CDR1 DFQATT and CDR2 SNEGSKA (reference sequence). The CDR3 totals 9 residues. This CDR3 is CSVGEEQFF. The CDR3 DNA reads TGCAGTGTTGGGGAGGAGCAGTTCTTC.

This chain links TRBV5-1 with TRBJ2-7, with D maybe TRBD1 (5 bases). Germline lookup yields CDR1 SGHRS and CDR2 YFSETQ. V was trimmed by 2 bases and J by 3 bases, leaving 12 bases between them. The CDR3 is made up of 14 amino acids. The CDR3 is CASSFSQGLYEQYF. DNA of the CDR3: TGCGCCAGCAGCTTTTCTCAGGGTCTCTACGAGCAGTACTTC. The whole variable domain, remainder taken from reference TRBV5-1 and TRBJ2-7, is KAGVTQTPRYLIKTRGQQVTLSCSPISGHRSVSWYQQTPGQGLQFLFEYFSETQRNKGNFPGRFSGRQFSNSRSEMNVSTLELGDSALYLCASSFSQGLYEQYFGPGTRLTVT.

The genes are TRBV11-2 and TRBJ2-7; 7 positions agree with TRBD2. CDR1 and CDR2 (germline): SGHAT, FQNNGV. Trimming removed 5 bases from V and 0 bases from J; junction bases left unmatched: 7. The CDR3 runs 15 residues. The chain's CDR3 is CASSPGGSTSYEQYF. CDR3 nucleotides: TGTGCCAGCAGCCCGGGGGGAAGTACCTCCTACGAGCAGTACTTC.

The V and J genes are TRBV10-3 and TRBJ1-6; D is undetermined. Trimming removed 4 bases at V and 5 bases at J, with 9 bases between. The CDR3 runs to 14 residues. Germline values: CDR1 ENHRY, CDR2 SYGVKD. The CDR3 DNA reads TGTGCCATCAGTGTGCGGGCCGATAATTCACCCCTCCACTTT. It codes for CAISVRADNSPLHF.